The rows below give T cell receptor beta chains drawn from one sample of a study of cytomegalovirus exposure and HLA in healthy donors. TCRdb's copy holds only in-frame clones and misses some; the assay was immunoSEQ multiplex PCR. The repertoire holds more than 250,000 clones, roughly 89% seen once, with 2% to 3% in the top ten. Sequences were obtained from PBMCs. All receptors come from a woman between 18 and 30 years old in good health and CMV-seronegative. The CDR3 runs from the conserved cysteine through the conserved F or W. A D gene is named only where the DNA matches it firmly. Clone sizes are given selectively: once, few, many, or a class where the clone is expanded.

V	J	size	D	CDR3	DNA
TRBV5-1	TRBJ2-6	-	-	CASSSGASSGANVLTF	TGCGCCAGCAGCAGTGGAGCTTCCTCTGGGGCCAACGTCCTGACTTTC
TRBV5-1	TRBJ2-7	-	-	CASSFCSTGSYEQYF	TGCGCCAGCAGCTTTTGCTCCACAGGGTCCTACGAGCAGTACTTC
TRBV18	TRBJ1-5	-	-	CASSPKGAGDQPQHF	TGTGCCAGCTCACCGAAGGGTGCAGGGGATCAGCCCCAGCATTTT
TRBV27	TRBJ1-4	-	-	CASSAAGTREKLFF	TGTGCCAGCAGTGCCGCCGGGACTCGGGAAAAACTGTTTTTT
TRBV19	TRBJ1-1	-	-	CASHRENTEAFF	TGTGCCAGTCACAGGGAGAACACTGAAGCTTTCTTT
TRBV5-8	TRBJ2-7	-	-	CASSLPASYEQYF	TGTGCCAGCAGCTTGCCAGCGTCCTACGAGCAGTACTTC
TRBV5-4	TRBJ1-1	-	-	CASSWTARDTEAFF	TGTGCCAGCAGCTGGACAGCACGGGACACTGAAGCTTTCTTT
TRBV6-4	TRBJ2-5	-	TRBD1	CASRTGGKETQYF	TGTGCCAGCAGGACAGGGGGTAAAGAGACCCAGTACTTC
TRBV5-1	TRBJ1-1	-	-	CASSFQENTEAFF	TGCGCCAGCAGTTTTCAGGAGAACACTGAAGCTTTCTTT
TRBV10-3	TRBJ1-1	-	-	CAISDGGWGVPNTEAFF	TGTGCCATCAGTGATGGAGGGTGGGGGGTCCCGAACACTGAAGCTTTCTTT
TRBV6-5	TRBJ1-2	-	TRBD1	CASSYKQGAGYTF	TGTGCCAGCAGTTACAAACAGGGGGCGGGCTACACCTTC
TRBV5-6	TRBJ2-1	-	TRBD2	CASSLRGGTYNEQFF	TGTGCCAGCAGCTTGCGCGGGGGGACTTACAATGAGCAGTTCTTC
TRBV6-6	TRBJ1-3	-	TRBD1	CASSPDRDGNTIYF	TGTGCCAGCAGTCCGGACAGGGACGGAAACACCATATATTTT
TRBV15	TRBJ2-1	-	TRBD1	CATQDRGRNNEQFF	TGTGCCACCCAAGACAGGGGGCGGAACAATGAGCAGTTCTTC
TRBV5-1	TRBJ2-5	few	-	CASSSIQSFDLAQYF	TGCGCCAGCAGCTCGATACAAAGCTTTGACTTGGCCCAGTACTTC
TRBV28	TRBJ1-5	-	TRBD1	CASSWPTGETGQPQHF	TGTGCCAGCAGTTGGCCCACAGGGGAGACAGGTCAGCCCCAGCATTTT
TRBV13	TRBJ2-7	-	-	CASSPPGQTYEQYF	TGTGCCAGCAGTCCCCCTGGACAGACCTACGAGCAGTACTTC
TRBV2	TRBJ1-2	-	-	CASSDRFYGYTF	TGTGCCAGCAGTGACAGGTTCTATGGCTACACCTTC
TRBV2	TRBJ2-1	-	-	CASSEARLSSNNEQFF	TGTGCCAGCAGTGAAGCGCGGCTCTCTTCAAACAATGAGCAGTTCTTC
TRBV6-1	TRBJ2-7	-	-	CAISKTRTSYERYF	TGTGCCATCTCAAAGACCAGGACATCTTACGAGCGGTACTTC
TRBV13	TRBJ1-1	-	TRBD1	CASSRDRGLNTEAFF	TGTGCCAGCAGCCGGGACAGGGGGCTGAACACTGAAGCTTTCTTT
TRBV2	TRBJ1-2	-	-	CASSDGTFYGYTF	TGTGCCAGCAGCGACGGGACATTCTATGGCTACACCTTC
TRBV7-6	TRBJ1-2	-	-	CASSRGSGNYGYTF	TGTGCCAGTTCCCGGGGGTCGGGTAACTATGGCTACACCTTC
TRBV7-3	TRBJ2-1	-	-	CASSPMGRGGYNEQFF	TGTGCCAGCAGCCCCATGGGGCGGGGAGGATACAATGAGCAGTTCTTC
TRBV12-5	TRBJ2-1	-	-	CASGQDPPRGNEQFF	TGTGCTAGTGGCCAAGACCCTCCCAGGGGCAATGAGCAGTTCTTC
TRBV2	TRBJ1-1	-	TRBD1	CATNRQGRYTEAFF	TGTGCCACTAACCGACAGGGGCGATACACTGAAGCTTTCTTT
TRBV5-1	TRBJ2-7	-	-	CASSPWEASGQHSIYEQYF	TGCGCCAGCAGCCCCTGGGAGGCATCGGGACAGCACTCTATTTACGAGCAGTACTTC
TRBV5-1	TRBJ2-7	-	-	CASSLVSYEQYF	TGCGCCAGCAGCTTGGTCAGCTACGAGCAGTACTTC
TRBV5-4	TRBJ2-1	-	-	CASSLGTGGFNNEQFF	TGTGCCAGCAGCTTGGGAACGGGGGGCTTCAACAATGAGCAGTTCTTC
TRBV27	TRBJ2-3	-	-	CASSLWATSTDTQYF	TGTGCCAGCAGTTTATGGGCTACTAGCACAGATACGCAGTATTTT
TRBV5-6	TRBJ1-1	-	-	CASSLEGGFMNTEAFF	TGTGCCAGCAGCTTGGAAGGGGGTTTCATGAACACTGAAGCTTTCTTT
TRBV9	TRBJ2-3	-	-	CASSVQGTDTQYF	TGTGCCAGCAGCGTACAGGGCACAGATACGCAGTATTTT
TRBV28	TRBJ2-7	-	TRBD2	CASSPGLAVYEQYF	TGTGCCAGCAGTCCAGGACTAGCGGTTTACGAGCAGTACTTC
TRBV15	TRBJ1-5	once	-	CATSRDRGTYSNQPQHF	TGTGCCACCAGCAGAGATCGAGGGACATATAGCAATCAGCCCCAGCATTTT
TRBV5-1	TRBJ1-2	-	-	CASSTDEIYGYTF	TGCGCCAGCAGCACAGACGAGATCTATGGCTACACCTTC
TRBV19	TRBJ2-7	-	-	CASSKNNRIGEQYF	TGTGCCAGTAGTAAAAACAACAGGATAGGCGAGCAGTACTTC
TRBV6-5	TRBJ2-7	-	-	CAEGRGGHEQYF	TGCGCAGAGGGGAGGGGGGGGCACGAGCAGTACTTC
TRBV19	TRBJ2-3	-	-	CASSADLAPGTDTQYF	TGTGCCAGTAGTGCCGACTTGGCCCCGGGCACAGATACGCAGTATTTT
TRBV7-6	TRBJ2-7	once	-	CASSAEPQGPNYEQYF	TGTGCCAGCAGCGCCGAACCACAGGGACCCAACTACGAGCAGTACTTC
TRBV9	TRBJ2-1	-	TRBD2	CASSVTHRGDNEQFF	TGTGCCAGCAGCGTGACTCACCGGGGGGACAATGAGCAGTTCTTC
TRBV29-1	TRBJ2-1	-	-	CSVGVGGEQFF	TGCAGCGTTGGAGTGGGAGGTGAGCAGTTCTTC